The 5 T cell receptor beta chains listed next were all sequenced from one sample in a study of shared clonotypes between healthy human individuals. Libraries were prepared by immunoSEQ multiplex PCR; TCRdb keeps only in-frame clonotypes and omits some of them. The sample consists of millions of clones, 85% to 95% of them appearing once. Input material: naive CD4+ T cells sorted from blood. Sample subset: CD45RA+ positively selected. Receptor source: a man aged 18 to 30 in good health.

This rearrangement joins TRBV11-3 to TRBJ2-7, with D possibly being TRBD1 or TRBD2 (7 bases each). Looked up from germline, CDR1 is SGHNT and CDR2 is YENEEA. The length of the CDR3 is 15 residues. Trimming removed 2 bases from V and 5 bases from J, with 16 bases in between. The CDR3 reads CASSLSQGGRHEQYF. The DNA for the CDR3 is TGTGCCAGCAGCTTATCCCAGGGGGGGAGACACGAGCAGTACTTC.

The chain joins TRBV19 to TRBJ1-5; D might be TRBD1 (5 bases). In germline, CDR1 is LNHDA, CDR2 SQIVND (reference sequence). The CDR3 contains 14 residues. Trimming stripped 3 bases from V and 7 bases from J, with 13 bases between. CDR3 region: CASSMQGFGQPQHF. In nucleotides, the CDR3 is TGTGCCAGTAGTATGCAGGGTTTCGGGCAGCCCCAGCATTTT.

A remark on this clone: One base away lies a much larger clone, so this may be a sequencing read error. The V gene is TRBV30, the J gene TRBJ2-5; 8 bases agree with TRBD2. Germline assignment: CDR1 GTSNPN and CDR2 SVGIG (reference sequence). This CDR3 has 15 amino acids. CDR3 bases: TGTGCCTGGAGTGTTTCCGGGGGGGCGTGGGAGACCCGGTACTTC. Translating it yields CAWSVSGGAWETRYF. The full variable domain, in which reference TRBV30 and TRBJ2-5 provide the parts outside the CDR3, is SQTIHQWPATLVQPVGSPLSLECTVEGTSNPNLYWYRQAAGRGLQLLFYSVGIGQISSEVPQNLSASRPQDRQFILSSKKLLLSDSGFYLCAWSVSGGAWETRYFGPGTRLLVL.

Remarks on this clone: Different DNA sequences within this sample yield the same CDR3. The chain combines TRBV5-1 with TRBJ1-5, with 9 bases fitting TRBD1. The CDR3 spans 15 residues. V shed 3 bases, J shed 1 base, and the junction held 2 bases outside the gene matches. Germline V gene data show CDR1 as SGHRS and CDR2 as YFSETQ. The CDR3 nucleotides read TGCGCCAGCAGCTCGGGACAGGGAAGCAATCAGCCCCAGCATTTT. Protein sequence: CASSSGQGSNQPQHF.

J is TRBJ1-4 and V is TRBV30; D gene ambiguous. This CDR3 comprises 14 residues. The germline V gene encodes CDR1 GTSNPN and CDR2 SVGIG (reference sequence). The V and J ends lost 5 bases and 0 bases respectively, with 10 bases between them. CDR3: CAWDGRATNEKLFF. CDR3 bases: TGTGCCTGGGACGGACGCGCAACTAATGAAAAACTGTTTTTT.